The 23 T cell receptor beta chains below all came from one sample that was sequenced in a study of metastatic and nonmetastatic thyroid tumors. The entire patient cohort was treatment-naive prior to thyroid surgery. TCRdb re-analyzed the PCR reads through MiXCR. The sample consists of 20,000 to 25,000 clones, approximately 15% of them appearing once. The sequencing sample was made of blood. Receptors originate from a female donor with papillary thyroid cancer or a benign thyroid nodule (not recorded which). Some clones in this sample may be carry-over from other donors' samples.

This clone was found many times. The chain uses TRBV6-4 and TRBJ2-1; 11 bases align to TRBD2. There are 15 residues in the CDR3. V dropped 4 bases and J dropped 8; count of bases not matched to a gene: 7. Germline CDR1 and CDR2: MRHNA and SNTAGT. The CDR3 DNA sequence: TGTGCCAGCAGTGCCGGGACTAGCGGATTCGATGAGCAGTTCTTC. Amino acid sequence: CASSAGTSGFDEQFF.

J is TRBJ2-3 and V is TRBV6-2 or TRBV6-3; TRBD2 might be the D (6 bases). Germline V gene lookup returns CDR1 MNHEY and CDR2 SVGEGT. The CDR3 has 15 residues. Trimming cost V 9 bases and J 0 bases, with 16 bases left between them. The CDR3 protein is CARGRLGASTDTQYF. CDR3 coding DNA: TGTGCCAGAGGAAGACTAGGGGCTAGCACAGATACGCAGTATTTT.

By its share, this clone is medium-sized (0.01 to 0.1%). This chain uses TRBV15 with TRBJ1-1; D may be TRBD1 (6 bases). V was pared by 1 base and J by 6 bases, with 18 bases between. Germline values: CDR1 LNHNV, CDR2 YYDKDF (reference sequence). CDR3 length: 16 amino acids. The CDR3 DNA reads TGTGCCACCAGCAGAGGACGATCGACAGGTTTCGCTGAAGCTTTCTTT. Translated: CATSRGRSTGFAEAFF. Using reference TRBV15 and TRBJ1-1 for the parts outside the CDR3, the full variable domain is DAMVIQNPRYQVTQFGKPVTLSCSQTLNHNVMYWYQQKSSQAPKLLFHYYDKDFNNEADTPDNFQSRRPNTSFCFLDIRSPGLGDTAMYLCATSRGRSTGFAEAFFGQGTRLTVV.

V usage is TRBV4-1 and J usage is TRBJ1-1; tentative D call: TRBD1 (5 bases). Per the germline V gene, CDR1 is MGHRA and CDR2 is YSYEKL. CDR3 length equals 13 residues. Between the trimmed V and J ends, which lost 7 bases and 6 bases, there was a span of 15 bases. The CDR3 loop is CASNSHQTAEAFF. CDR3 in DNA: TGCGCCAGCAACTCACACCAGACAGCTGAAGCTTTCTTT.

This clone was seen more than once but under ten times. The V call is TRBV6-5, the J call TRBJ2-7, with 8 bases that match TRBD1. Germline V gene data show CDR1 as MNHEY and CDR2 as SVGAGI. The CDR3 covers 15 residues. V lost 4 bases, J lost 3 bases, and 8 bases stayed unmatched. Here the CDR3 DNA reads TGTGCCAGCAGTTCCGGGACAGGTCTCATCTACGAGCAGTACTTC. Protein product: CASSSGTGLIYEQYF.

A word on this clone: This may be a read error, as it is one base from a much larger clone. The rearrangement links TRBV6-5 to TRBJ2-5, with 9 nucleotides matching TRBD1. This CDR3 is built from 15 residues. CDR1 and CDR2 (germline): MNHEY, SVGAGI. The CDR3, as DNA: TGTGCCAGCAGTTGGACAGGGGATTACCAAGAGACCAAGTACTTC. Its protein is CASSWTGDYQETKYF.

This clone was observed once. The J gene is TRBJ2-7, the V gene TRBV7-9; the D call may be TRBD1 or TRBD2 (6 bases each). V lost 6 bases and J lost 3, with 15 bases in between. Germline values: CDR1 SEHNR, CDR2 FQNEAQ (reference sequence). The CDR3 extends over 14 amino acids. The DNA for the CDR3 is TGTGCCAGCAGTTGGGGGGCGGTGGTCTACGAGCAGTACTTC. This sequence encodes CASSWGAVVYEQYF. The complete variable domain, with remaining parts taken from reference TRBV7-9 and TRBJ2-7, reads DTGVSQNPRHKITKRGQNVTFRCDPISEHNRLYWYRQTLGQGPEFLTYFQNEAQLEKSRLLSDRFSAERPKGSFSTLEIQRTEQGDSAMYLCASSWGAVVYEQYFGPGTRLTVT.

This clone was recorded at least ten times. Possible read error: a much larger clone is one base away. The CDR3 carries no conserved terminal phenylalanine or tryptophan, so it likely arises from a read error. The rearrangement links TRBV7-8 to TRBJ1-6; no reliable D call. This CDR3 is 15 amino acids long. The V end lost 2 bases, the J end lost 0 bases, and 5 bases lay between the germline ends. Germline lookup yields CDR1 SGHVS and CDR2 FQNEAQ. In DNA, the CDR3 is TGTGCCAGCAGCTTACAGAGCTCCTATAATTCACCCCTCCACCTT. This codes for CASSLQSSYNSPLHL.

This clone appeared many times. CDR3 coding DNA: TGTGCCACCAGCAGAGCCCGGACAGAACTGAACACTGAAGCTTTCTTT. Encoded protein: CATSRARTELNTEAFF. V gene TRBV15 combines with J gene TRBJ1-1, with D maybe TRBD1 (6 bases). CDR3 size: 16 residues. The germline gives CDR1 LNHNV, CDR2 YYDKDF (reference sequence). V was clipped by 1 base and J by 0 bases, with 12 bases between them.

This clone was picked up a small number of times. The genes are TRBV28 and TRBJ2-5, with D perhaps TRBD2 (5 bases). Germline V gene lookup returns CDR1 MDHEN and CDR2 SYDVKM. CDR3 length: 14 amino acids. V shed 5 bases and J shed 2 bases, with 12 bases lying between them. The CDR3 nucleotides are TGTGCCAGCAGTGTTCTCAGCGGACAAGAGACCCAGTACTTC. This sequence encodes CASSVLSGQETQYF. The whole variable domain, filled in from reference TRBV28 and TRBJ2-5, reads DVKVTQSSRYLVKRTGEKVFLECVQDMDHENMFWYRQDPGLGLRLIYFSYDVKMKEKGDIPEGYSVSREKKERFSLILESASTNQTSMYLCASSVLSGQETQYFGPGTRLLVL.

This clone counts as medium-sized. The rearrangement uses TRBV6-1 and TRBJ1-6; possible D gene TRBD1, 6 bases. This CDR3 region has 14 residues. With 6 bases removed from V and 4 bases from J, the gap between germline ends came to 10 bases. The germline gives CDR1 MNHNS, CDR2 SASEGT. CDR3 amino acids: CASRTGSYNSPLHF. As DNA, the CDR3 is TGTGCCAGCAGAACAGGGAGTTATAATTCACCCCTCCACTTT.

This clone was seen repeatedly, ten times or more. The rearrangement joins TRBV6-2 or TRBV6-3 to TRBJ2-3; 10 nucleotides match TRBD2. Germline trimming cut 2 bases from V and 13 bases from J; bases unmatched to any gene: 21. The CDR3 contains 18 residues. CDR1 and CDR2 from the germline V gene are MNHEY and SVGEGT. The CDR3 nucleotides are TGTGCCAGCAGTTACCCACCCGGGCGGACTAGCGGAGCCCCGTGGGAGTATTTT. This sequence encodes CASSYPPGRTSGAPWEYF.

In its sample, this clone was seen a few times. The rearrangement links TRBV27 to TRBJ2-6; TRBD2 aligns across 10 bases. This CDR3 is built from 17 residues. CDR1 is MNHEY and CDR2 is SMNVEV in the germline V gene (reference sequence). With V trimmed by 4 bases and J by 1 base, 4 bases remained unmatched. DNA of the CDR3: TGTGCCAGCAGTTCCGGGACTAGCGCTTCTGGGGCCAACGTCCTGACTTTC. Translated: CASSSGTSASGANVLTF.

This clone has a count of ten or more. The chain uses TRBV19 and TRBJ1-5; a possible D gene is TRBD1 (6 bases). CDR3 length equals 17 residues. The V end lost 2 bases, the J end lost 3 bases, and 17 bases lay between the germline ends. Germline V gives CDR1 LNHDA, CDR2 SQIVND (reference sequence). The CDR3 here is CASSIIGGHLLNQPQHF. CDR3 sequence (DNA): TGTGCCAGTAGTATAATAGGGGGACACCTCCTCAATCAGCCCCAGCATTTT.

This clone appeared many times. The chain combines TRBV27 with TRBJ2-1, with D possibly being TRBD2 (6 bases). CDR3 length equals 13 residues. The V gene's germline CDR1 is MNHEY and CDR2 SMNVEV (reference sequence). V gave up 5 bases and J gave up 8 bases, with 13 bases separating them. The CDR3 is CASSLRGLHEQFF. In nucleotides, the CDR3 is TGTGCCAGCAGTCTGCGGGGCCTACATGAGCAGTTCTTC.

This clone was detected ten times or more. The genes are TRBV5-1 and TRBJ2-1; D is unresolved. V was pared by 0 bases and J by 0 bases, with 10 bases between. This CDR3 comprises 16 residues. The germline V gene has CDR1 SGHRS and CDR2 YFSETQ. CDR3 DNA: TGCGCCAGCAGCTTGGTACCGAGCAGCTCCTACAATGAGCAGTTCTTC. Protein sequence: CASSLVPSSSYNEQFF.

The sample holds many counts of this clone. One end of the junction varies from germline; a read error may be responsible. V usage is TRBV7-6 and J usage is TRBJ2-3; D could derive from TRBD1 or TRBD2 (6 bases each). Germline V gives CDR1 SGHVS, CDR2 FNYEAQ. The CDR3 is 17 residues long. CDR3 nucleotides: TGTGCCAGCAGCTTACTAGTGAGGGGGGCTAGCACAGATATGCAGTATTTT. Its protein product is CASSLLVRGASTDMQYF.

V usage is TRBV2 and J usage is TRBJ1-1, with unresolved D. The CDR3 spans 13 residues. V lost 4 bases and J lost 4, with 10 bases in between. CDR1 and CDR2 (germline): SNHLY, FYNNEI. The CDR3 loop is CASSGQETTEAFF. For the CDR3, the DNA is TGTGCCAGCAGTGGCCAGGAGACCACTGAAGCTTTCTTT.

This clone was seen repeatedly, ten times or more. The chain couples TRBV14 to TRBJ2-1, with a tentative D call TRBD2 (5 bases). From germline, CDR1 is SGHDN and CDR2 FVKESK. The CDR3 is 14 amino acids. Trimming took 4 bases from V and 3 from J, leaving 10 bases between them. The CDR3 loop is CASSRDYGYNEQFF. In nucleotides, the CDR3 is TGTGCCAGCAGCCGAGACTATGGCTACAATGAGCAGTTCTTC.

By sample fraction, this clone is medium-sized (0.01 to 0.1%). The CDR3 nucleotides are TGTGCCAGCAGCACCCTCGGGGCGCTGCAGTTCTTC. Translated: CASSTLGALQFF. This sequence joins TRBV28 and TRBJ2-1, with D possibly being TRBD1 or TRBD2 (5 bases each). The ends were cut back, 6 bases at V and 12 bases at J, with 15 bases in the middle. CDR1 is MDHEN and CDR2 is SYDVKM in the germline V gene. There are 12 residues in the CDR3.

This clone is medium-sized. V gene TRBV19 combines with J gene TRBJ2-2, with a weak D call TRBD2 (6 bases). Germline assignment: CDR1 LNHDA and CDR2 SQIVND (reference sequence). Trimming took 0 bases from V and 7 from J, leaving 12 bases between them. The CDR3 spans 15 residues. CDR3 DNA sequence: TGTGCCAGTAGTATAGAAGGCGGGGACCTCGGGGAGCTGTTTTTT. Its translation: CASSIEGGDLGELFF.

This clone was observed at least ten times. The chain is built from TRBV28 and TRBJ1-5, with D uncertain. V shed 7 bases and J shed 7 bases, with 11 bases lying between them. CDR1 and CDR2 from the germline V gene are MDHEN and SYDVKM. This CDR3 spans 12 amino acids. CDR3 DNA: TGTGCCAGCACCATCGGTTTGCAGCCCCAGCATTTT. Its protein is CASTIGLQPQHF.

This clone was counted at least ten times. CDR3 sequence reads: CASSAGQSREKLFF. CDR3 coding DNA: TGCGCCAGCAGCGCAGGACAGTCTCGTGAAAAACTGTTTTTT. V gene TRBV5-1 combines with J gene TRBJ1-4; TRBD1 is a possible D gene (6 bases). CDR1 SGHRS and CDR2 YFSETQ come from the germline V gene. Trimming took 4 bases from V and 7 from J, leaving 14 bases between them. CDR3 length: 14 residues.